The T cell receptor (beta chain) under discussion was sequenced for a study of post-analysis software for immune sequencing data. Study information: Both relapsing-remitting and secondary progressive multiple sclerosis featured among the disease courses, as did progressive-relapsing multiple sclerosis. Overall study results and limits: Diversity measured as normalized Chao1 was significantly lower in multiple sclerosis patients than in controls. The F measure placed samples prepared in the same batch into strongly shared clusters. The five TRBV segments detected at higher frequency in patients than in controls included TRBV5-6, TRBV5-1 and TRBV20-1.

Germline V gene data show CDR1 as SQVTM and CDR2 as ANQGSEA. There are 14 residues in the CDR3. The V and J ends lost 5 bases and 6 bases respectively, with 17 bases between them. Unique molecular identifiers featured in each of the TCR beta cDNA libraries. Researchers reported approximately 480,000 cDNA molecules coming from about 0.98 to 11 million T cells. TCRdb passed the PCR reads through MiXCR, listing each CDR3 protein once. Among around 700,000 distinct CDR3 sequences, about 60% were seen once, and the ten largest hold approximately 10%. This clonotype was found a few times. As yet, its antigen is unknown.

The chain combines TRBV29-1 with TRBJ2-1; D gene unclear. The TCR originated in a girl aged 2-10 years with multiple sclerosis. Material for sequencing was blood. CDR3 sequence reads: CSVLGSVESNEQFF. The DNA of the CDR3 is TGCAGCGTTCTCGGTTCCGTTGAGAGCAATGAGCAGTTCTTC.